These 27 T cell receptor beta chains share one sample of origin, sequenced in a study of spatial heterogeneity in lung cancer. Time point noted: sample taken at primary tumor resection. TCRdb processed the 5' RACE reads anew with MiXCR; each CDR3 protein has one entry. The sample includes roughly 6,500 distinct CDR3 sequences, under 8.5% seen only once; the top ten take around a sixth. The sequenced sample was normal lung tissue next to the tumor, obtained at surgery. These receptors all stem from a female donor with early-stage non-small cell lung cancer.

Comment on this clonotype: A much larger clone is a single base away; this may be a read error. V is TRBV28 and J is TRBJ2-7; D not certain. Trimming removed 2 bases at V and 7 bases at J, with 15 bases between. This CDR3 spans 14 amino acids. CDR1 and CDR2 (germline): MDHEN, SYDVKM. The chain's CDR3 is CASSLAPERGEQYF. The DNA for the CDR3 is TGTGCCAGCAGTTTAGCGCCCGAACGTGGGGAGCAGTACTTC.

This clonotype ranks as medium-sized. The V gene is TRBV6-6, the J gene TRBJ2-3; D is undetermined. CDR3 length: 15 residues. Germline CDR1 is MNHNY and CDR2 is SVGAGI (reference sequence). With 2 bases removed from V and 1 base from J, the gap between germline ends came to 10 bases. The DNA for the CDR3 is TGTGCCAGCAGTTACGAACGGCTCCGCACAGATACGCAGTATTTT. Translation: CASSYERLRTDTQYF.

CDR3 sequence reads: CASSYQQAVEQYF. Here the CDR3 DNA reads TGTGCCAGCAGTTACCAGCAGGCAGTCGAGCAGTACTTC. The chain is built from TRBV6-2 or TRBV6-3 and TRBJ2-7; no firm D call. The CDR3 is 13 residues long. With 2 bases removed from V and 6 bases from J, the gap between germline ends came to 11 bases. CDR1 and CDR2 from the germline V gene are MNHEY and SVGEGT.

This clonotype has ten or more counts. The V gene is TRBV6-4, the J gene TRBJ1-5; D is perhaps TRBD1 (6 bases). The CDR3 is made up of 17 amino acids. Trimming took off 2 bases at V and 4 bases at J, with 18 bases between the two ends. Germline V CDR1 and CDR2: MRHNA, SNTAGT. In DNA, the CDR3 is TGTGCCAGCAGTGACCCTCCGGGGGAAGGGGGAAATCAGCCCCAGCATTTT. This encodes CASSDPPGEGGNQPQHF.

The chain links TRBV12-3 or TRBV12-4 to TRBJ2-3; D is unresolved. V gave up 6 bases and J gave up 3 bases, with 7 bases separating them. The CDR3 sequence is 12 residues long. CDR3 residues: CASSRRTDTQYF. CDR3 nucleotide sequence: TGTGCCAGCAGCAGGAGAACAGATACGCAGTATTTT.

This clonotype was seen repeatedly, ten times or more. This rearrangement joins TRBV4-3 to TRBJ1-6, with no clear D. This CDR3 region has 15 residues. The germline V gene has CDR1 LGHNA and CDR2 YSLEER. Trimming pared 0 bases from V and 6 bases from J, leaving 9 bases between. DNA of the CDR3: TGCGCCAGCAGCCAAGAAGCCAGTTTTAATTCACCCCTCCACTTT. This gives the protein CASSQEASFNSPLHF.

This clonotype is labeled as medium-sized. One junction end disagrees with the germline gene, perhaps due to a read error. This chain links TRBV14 with TRBJ2-7, with D perhaps matching TRBD2 (6 bases). From germline, CDR1 is SGHDN and CDR2 FVKESK. The CDR3 contains 12 residues. The CDR3 protein is CASSQVTGLHHF. CDR3 bases: TGTGCCAGCAGCCAGGTTACGGGACTTCACCACTTC.

In its sample, this clonotype is medium-sized. The chain employs TRBV12-3 or TRBV12-4 and TRBJ1-6; TRBD1 is a possible D gene (6 bases). Deletions cut 10 bases from V and 7 bases from J, with 14 bases between. This CDR3 contains 13 residues. This CDR3 reads CATKGDGNSPLHF. CDR3 nucleotide sequence: TGTGCCACCAAGGGGGATGGGAATTCACCCCTCCACTTT.

The sample holds a few counts of this clonotype. The chain employs TRBV5-1 and TRBJ2-1, with TRBD2 identical over 10 bases. Germline CDR1 reads SGHRS; CDR2 reads YFSETQ. CDR3 length: 16 residues. V dropped 0 bases and J dropped 8; count of bases not matched to a gene: 8. CDR3: CASSLGPSGGGYEQFF. CDR3 nucleotides: TGCGCCAGCAGCTTGGGTCCTAGCGGGGGTGGTTATGAGCAGTTCTTC.

In this sample, this clonotype is medium-sized. The chain carries TRBV5-1 and TRBJ2-4; a weak D match, TRBD2 (6 bases). Trimming stripped 0 bases from V and 2 bases from J, with 9 bases between. This CDR3 has 15 residues. CDR1 SGHRS and CDR2 YFSETQ come from the germline V gene. The CDR3 nucleotides read TGCGCCAGCAGCTTGGATGGGGGGACCAAAAACATTCAGTACTTC. The encoded protein is CASSLDGGTKNIQYF.

CDR3 loop: CASSLTQGARSPLHF. Written as DNA, the CDR3 is TGTGCCAGCAGCTTAACCCAGGGGGCTCGGTCACCCCTCCACTTT. The chain recombines TRBV7-9 with TRBJ1-6; 8 positions match TRBD1. The junction had 7 bases not matched to a gene; V was cut back by 2 bases and J by 10 bases. There are 15 residues in the CDR3. The V gene's germline CDR1 is SEHNR and CDR2 FQNEAQ (reference sequence).

This clonotype has a single count. A much larger clone sits a single nucleotide away, making a read error possible. V is TRBV2 and J is TRBJ2-1; 10 bases are a match to TRBD2. The CDR3 spans 15 residues. J lost 6 bases, V lost 3 bases, and 5 bases had no gene match. The germline gives CDR1 SNHLY, CDR2 FYNNEI. The CDR3, as DNA: TGTGCCAGCAGTGATAAAAGCGGGAGGGCCAATGAGCAGTTCTTC. Translating it yields CASSDKSGRANEQFF.

The chain uses TRBV29-1 and TRBJ2-3; D gene uncertain. Trimming cost V 7 bases and J 0 bases, with 11 bases left between them. The germline CDR1 and CDR2 sequences are SQVTM and ANQGSEA. The length of the CDR3 is 13 residues. This CDR3 reads CSAPEASTDTQYF. The CDR3 bases are TGCAGCGCCCCCGAAGCTAGCACAGATACGCAGTATTTT.

This clonotype is labeled as medium-sized. The chain is built from TRBV29-1 and TRBJ2-7; tentatively, D is TRBD1 (7 bases). This CDR3 region has 15 residues. Germline V gene data show CDR1 as SQVTM and CDR2 as ANQGSEA. Between the trimmed V and J ends, which lost 6 bases and 6 bases, there was a span of 24 bases. The CDR3 reads CSVKPGGGKVGEQYF. The CDR3 nucleotides read TGCAGCGTGAAACCCGGAGGGGGCAAAGTAGGCGAGCAGTACTTC.

This clonotype has a handful of counts. A clone one base away is much larger, so this may be a read error. J is TRBJ1-5 and V is TRBV6-1; D might be TRBD1 (5 bases). Trimming shortened V by 10 bases and J by 5 bases, and 15 bases separated the two germline ends. CDR3 length: 13 residues. Germline V gene lookup returns CDR1 MNHNS and CDR2 SASEGT. CDR3 bases: TGTGCCACCTTGGGGACGTTCGATCAGCCCCAGCATTTT. Translating gives CATLGTFDQPQHF.

This clonotype appeared many times. The chain has TRBV6-5 and TRBJ2-1; 8 positions agree with TRBD2. V shed 5 bases, J shed 0 bases, and the junction held 6 bases outside the gene matches. CDR1 and CDR2 from the germline V gene are MNHEY and SVGAGI. This CDR3 is 16 amino acids long. The CDR3 nucleotides are TGTGCCAGCAGTCCCCAGCGGGGGCTCTCCTACAATGAGCAGTTCTTC. Protein sequence: CASSPQRGLSYNEQFF.

This clonotype was seen a handful of times. J is TRBJ1-4 and V is TRBV6-4; possible D gene TRBD1, 5 bases. CDR3 length: 23 residues. CDR1 MRHNA and CDR2 SNTAGT come from the germline V gene. The V gene lost 0 bases and the J gene lost 8 bases, with 37 bases spanning the gap. The CDR3 region is CASSDSGRFGGEKGRRQKEKLFF. The CDR3, as DNA: TGTGCCAGCAGTGACTCGGGTCGTTTCGGGGGTGAAAAGGGGAGGAGGCAGAAGGAAAAACTGTTTTTT.

The chain's CDR3 is CASGRGGPYNEQFF. The CDR3 DNA follows: TGTGCCAGCGGGCGGGGGGGACCCTACAATGAGCAGTTCTTC. The chain links TRBV28 to TRBJ2-1; 9 positions agree with TRBD2. CDR3 length equals 14 residues. With V trimmed by 8 bases and J by 2 bases, 4 bases remained unmatched. Looked up from germline, CDR1 is MDHEN and CDR2 is SYDVKM.

There are many counts of this clonotype. This chain uses TRBV9 with TRBJ2-2; D remains unclear. Trimming took 0 bases from V and 6 from J, leaving 6 bases between them. Per germline, CDR1 SGDLS and CDR2 YYNGEE. This CDR3 contains 13 residues. The CDR3 loop is CASSVDLAGELFF. The CDR3 DNA reads TGTGCCAGCAGCGTAGACCTCGCCGGGGAGCTGTTTTTT.

By its share, this clonotype is medium-sized. The V and J genes are TRBV6-5 and TRBJ2-3, with D possibly being TRBD2 (6 bases). Germline CDR1 MNHEY, CDR2 SVGAGI. Trimming pared 6 bases from V and 6 bases from J, leaving 7 bases between. CDR3 size: 11 residues. This CDR3 is CASSRGDTQYF. Here the CDR3 DNA reads TGTGCCAGCAGCCGGGGGGATACGCAGTATTTT.

This clonotype was seen repeatedly, ten times or more. This chain connects TRBV12-3 or TRBV12-4 to TRBJ2-6; D is undetermined. Trimming cost V 2 bases and J 0 bases, with 5 bases left between them. The CDR3 runs 15 residues. The CDR3 nucleotides are TGTGCCAGCAGTTTAAAGGACTCTGGGGCCAACGTCCTGACTTTC. Residues: CASSLKDSGANVLTF.

The chain links TRBV4-2 to TRBJ2-7, with D perhaps TRBD2 (6 bases). V dropped 2 bases and J dropped 11 bases, with 28 bases sitting between them. The germline CDR1 and CDR2 sequences are LGHNA and YNFKEQ. The CDR3 is 17 residues long. CDR3 sequence (DNA): TGTGCCAGCAGCCAAAACCTCCCCCCGGCTAGCGATTCTACGGAGTACTTC. This sequence encodes CASSQNLPPASDSTEYF.

This clonotype showed up many times. The chain couples TRBV5-4 to TRBJ1-2, with 9 bases aligning to TRBD1. The CDR3 extends over 14 amino acids. The germline V gene encodes CDR1 SGHNT and CDR2 YYREEE (reference sequence). The ends lost 7 bases at V and 2 bases at J; junction bases unmatched: 6. CDR3 bases: TGTGCCAGCTCCCAGACAGGGGGGAACTATGGCTACACCTTC. Translated, it gives CASSQTGGNYGYTF.

The V and J genes are TRBV6-5 and TRBJ1-3; D is unresolved. V lost 5 bases, J lost 0 bases, and 14 bases lay in between. This CDR3 comprises 16 residues. Per the germline V gene, CDR1 is MNHEY and CDR2 is SVGAGI. The CDR3: CASSLTRLSSGNTIYF. The CDR3 nucleotides are TGTGCCAGCAGTCTTACCCGGTTGAGCTCTGGAAACACCATATATTTT.

In its sample, this clonotype was seen many times. The CDR3 reads CASSKTGTGVRVAFF. DNA for the CDR3: TGTGCCAGCAGTAAGACCGGGACAGGGGTTCGTGTAGCTTTCTTT. The rearrangement uses TRBV6-5 and TRBJ1-1; 10 bases are shared with TRBD1. CDR3 length equals 15 residues. Germline CDR1 MNHEY, CDR2 SVGAGI. V was clipped by 5 bases and J by 10 bases; unmatched bases: 13.

In its sample, this clonotype is medium-sized. The chain couples TRBV20-1 to TRBJ1-4; D gene ambiguous. The CDR3 covers 13 residues. CDR1 is DFQATT and CDR2 is SNEGSKA in the germline V gene (reference sequence). Trimming took off 3 bases at V and 6 bases at J, with 11 bases between the two ends. CDR3 sequence (DNA): TGCAGTGCTAGGAGCCCCCCTGATGAAAAACTGTTTTTT. Protein: CSARSPPDEKLFF.

Points on this clonotype: This may be a read error: a much more frequent sequence differs by one nucleotide. V gene TRBV3-1 combines with J gene TRBJ1-2; D unresolved. This CDR3 comprises 13 residues. The germline gives CDR1 LGHDT, CDR2 YNNKEL (reference sequence). In DNA form, the CDR3 reads TGTGCCAGCAGCCAAGGCAAGAGCTATGGCTACAACTTC. This gives the protein CASSQGKSYGYNF.